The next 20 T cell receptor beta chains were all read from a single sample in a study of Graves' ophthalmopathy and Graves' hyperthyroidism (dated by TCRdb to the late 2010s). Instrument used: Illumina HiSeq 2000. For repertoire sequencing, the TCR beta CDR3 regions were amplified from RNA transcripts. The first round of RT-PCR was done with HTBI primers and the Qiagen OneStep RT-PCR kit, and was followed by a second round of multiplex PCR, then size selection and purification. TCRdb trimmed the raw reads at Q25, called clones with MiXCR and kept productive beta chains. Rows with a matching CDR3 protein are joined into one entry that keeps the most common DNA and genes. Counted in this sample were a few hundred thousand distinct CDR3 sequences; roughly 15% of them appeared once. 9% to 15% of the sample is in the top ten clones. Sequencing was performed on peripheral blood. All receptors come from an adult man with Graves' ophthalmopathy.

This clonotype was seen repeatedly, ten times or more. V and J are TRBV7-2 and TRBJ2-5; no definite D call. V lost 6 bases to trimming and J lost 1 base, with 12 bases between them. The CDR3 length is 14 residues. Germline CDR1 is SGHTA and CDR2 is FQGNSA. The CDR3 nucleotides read TGTGCCAGCAGTCGTCCCCCCACCCAAGAGACCCAGTACTTC. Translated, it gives CASSRPPTQETQYF.

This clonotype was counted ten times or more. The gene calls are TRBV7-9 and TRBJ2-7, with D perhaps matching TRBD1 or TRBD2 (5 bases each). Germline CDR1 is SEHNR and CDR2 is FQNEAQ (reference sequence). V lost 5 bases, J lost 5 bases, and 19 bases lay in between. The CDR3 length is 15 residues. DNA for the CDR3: TGTGCCAGCAGCCCCTACCTCGGGGCCAGGAACGAGCAGTACTTC. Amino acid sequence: CASSPYLGARNEQYF.

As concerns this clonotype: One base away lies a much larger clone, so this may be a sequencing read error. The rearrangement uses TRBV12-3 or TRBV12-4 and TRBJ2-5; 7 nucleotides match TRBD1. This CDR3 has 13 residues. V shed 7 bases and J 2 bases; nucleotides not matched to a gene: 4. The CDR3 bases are TGTGCCAGCACCTGGACAGGTCAAGAGACCCAGTACTTC. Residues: CASTWTGQETQYF.

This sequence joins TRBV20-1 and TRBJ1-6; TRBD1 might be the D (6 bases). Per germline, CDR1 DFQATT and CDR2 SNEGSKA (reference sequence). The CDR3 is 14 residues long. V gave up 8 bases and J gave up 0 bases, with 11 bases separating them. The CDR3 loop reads CSLRGSSYNSPLHF. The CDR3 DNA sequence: TGCAGTCTAAGGGGGAGCTCCTATAATTCACCCCTCCACTTT.

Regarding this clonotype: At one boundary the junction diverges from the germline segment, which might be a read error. CDR3 protein: CSVGGRSSGAYEQSF. In DNA form, the CDR3 reads TGCAGTGTGGGCGGCCGTAGTAGCGGGGCCTACGAGCAGTCCTTC. V gene TRBV20-1 combines with J gene TRBJ2-7, with 8 bases lining up with TRBD2. Germline-derived CDR1 and CDR2 are DFQATT and SNEGSKA (reference sequence). CDR3 length: 15 amino acids.

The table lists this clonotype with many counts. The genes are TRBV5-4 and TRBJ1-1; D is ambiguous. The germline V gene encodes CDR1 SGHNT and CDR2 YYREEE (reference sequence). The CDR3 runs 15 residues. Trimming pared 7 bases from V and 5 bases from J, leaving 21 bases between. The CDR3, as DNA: TGTGCCAGCGCCTCGGGCGACAAGGCCCGTACTGAAGCTTTCTTT. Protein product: CASASGDKARTEAFF. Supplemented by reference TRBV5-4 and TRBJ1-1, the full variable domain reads ETGVTQSPTHLIKTRGQQVTLRCSSQSGHNTVSWYQQALGQGPQFIFQYYREEENGRGNFPPRFSGLQFPNYSSELNVNALELDDSALYLCASASGDKARTEAFFGQGTRLTVV.

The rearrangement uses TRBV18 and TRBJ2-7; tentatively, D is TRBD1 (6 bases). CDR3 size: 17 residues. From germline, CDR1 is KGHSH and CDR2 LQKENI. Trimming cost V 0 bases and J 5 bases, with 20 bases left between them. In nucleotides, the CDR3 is TGTGCCAGCTCACCACCGATGGTGGACAGACGCGAGAACGAGCAGTACTTC. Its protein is CASSPPMVDRRENEQYF.

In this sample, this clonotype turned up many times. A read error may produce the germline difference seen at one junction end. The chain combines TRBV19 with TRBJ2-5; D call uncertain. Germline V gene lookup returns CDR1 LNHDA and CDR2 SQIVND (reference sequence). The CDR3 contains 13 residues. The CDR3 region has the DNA TGTGCCAGTAGTCCCCTCGGCGGTGAGACCCAGTGCTTC. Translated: CASSPLGGETQCF.

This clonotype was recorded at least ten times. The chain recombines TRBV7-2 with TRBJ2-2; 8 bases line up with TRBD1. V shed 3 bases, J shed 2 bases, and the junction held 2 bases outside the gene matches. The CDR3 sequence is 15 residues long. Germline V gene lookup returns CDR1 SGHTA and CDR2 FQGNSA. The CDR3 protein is CASSLGTGNTGELFF. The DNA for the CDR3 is TGTGCCAGCAGCTTGGGGACAGGAAACACCGGGGAGCTGTTTTTT.

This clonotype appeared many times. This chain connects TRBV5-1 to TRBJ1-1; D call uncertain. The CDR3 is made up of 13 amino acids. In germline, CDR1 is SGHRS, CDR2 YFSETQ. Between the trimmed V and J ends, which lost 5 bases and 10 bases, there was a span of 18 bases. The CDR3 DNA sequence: TGCGCCAGCAGGGTGGAGGGAAGTTTGGCAGCTTTCTTT. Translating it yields CASRVEGSLAAFF.

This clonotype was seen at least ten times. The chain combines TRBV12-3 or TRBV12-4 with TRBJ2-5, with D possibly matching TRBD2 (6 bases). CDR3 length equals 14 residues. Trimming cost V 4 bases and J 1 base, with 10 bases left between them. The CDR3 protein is CASSSGLGQETQYF. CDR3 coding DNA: TGTGCCAGCAGTTCGGGACTGGGCCAAGAGACCCAGTACTTC.

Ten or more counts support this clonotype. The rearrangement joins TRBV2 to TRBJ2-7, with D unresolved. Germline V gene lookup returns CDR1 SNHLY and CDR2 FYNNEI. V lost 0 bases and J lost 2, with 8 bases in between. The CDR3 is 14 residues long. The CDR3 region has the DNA TGTGCCAGCAGTGAAGCGCCAGGAACCTACGAGCAGTACTTC. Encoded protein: CASSEAPGTYEQYF.

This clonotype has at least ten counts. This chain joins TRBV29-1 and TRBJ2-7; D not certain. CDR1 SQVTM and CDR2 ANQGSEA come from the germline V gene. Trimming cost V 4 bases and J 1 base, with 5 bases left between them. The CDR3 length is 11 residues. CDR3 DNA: TGCAGCGTTGCGGATTCCTACGAGCAGTACTTC. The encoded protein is CSVADSYEQYF.

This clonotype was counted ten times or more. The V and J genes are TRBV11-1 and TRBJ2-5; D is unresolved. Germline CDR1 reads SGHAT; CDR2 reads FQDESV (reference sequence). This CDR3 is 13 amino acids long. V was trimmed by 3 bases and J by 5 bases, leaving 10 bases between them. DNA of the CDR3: TGTGCCAGCAGCTTGGTAGCTTCCGAGACCCAGTACTTC. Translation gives CASSLVASETQYF. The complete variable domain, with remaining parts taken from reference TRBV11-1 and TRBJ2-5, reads EAEVAQSPRYKITEKSQAVAFWCDPISGHATLYWYRQILGQGPELLVQFQDESVVDDSQLPKDRFSAERLKGVDSTLKIQPAELGDSAMYLCASSLVASETQYFGPGTRLLVL.

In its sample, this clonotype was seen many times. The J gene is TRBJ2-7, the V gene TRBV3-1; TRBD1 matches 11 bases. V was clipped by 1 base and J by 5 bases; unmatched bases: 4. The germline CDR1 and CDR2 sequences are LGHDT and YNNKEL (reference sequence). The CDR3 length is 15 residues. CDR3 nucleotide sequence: TGTGCCAGCAGCCAAGGGACAGGGGGCTTCCACGAGCAGTACTTC. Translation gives CASSQGTGGFHEQYF.

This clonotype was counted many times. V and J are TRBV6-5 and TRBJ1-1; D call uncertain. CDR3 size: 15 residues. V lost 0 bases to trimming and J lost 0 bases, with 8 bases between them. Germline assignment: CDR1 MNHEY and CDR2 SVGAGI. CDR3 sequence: CASSYSGYMNTEAFF. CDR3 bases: TGTGCCAGCAGTTACTCTGGATACATGAACACTGAAGCTTTCTTT.

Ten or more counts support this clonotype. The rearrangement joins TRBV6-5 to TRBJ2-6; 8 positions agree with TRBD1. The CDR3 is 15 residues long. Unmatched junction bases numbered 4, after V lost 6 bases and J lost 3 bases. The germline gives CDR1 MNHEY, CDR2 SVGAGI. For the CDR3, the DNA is TGTGCCAGCAGCACAGGGGGTTATGGGGCCAACGTCCTGACTTTC. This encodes CASSTGGYGANVLTF.

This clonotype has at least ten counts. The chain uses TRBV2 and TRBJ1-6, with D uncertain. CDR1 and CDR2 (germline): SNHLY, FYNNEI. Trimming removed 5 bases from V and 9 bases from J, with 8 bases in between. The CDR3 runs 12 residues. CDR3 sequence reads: CASSPEGSPLHF. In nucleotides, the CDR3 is TGTGCCAGCAGTCCAGAGGGTTCACCCCTCCACTTT. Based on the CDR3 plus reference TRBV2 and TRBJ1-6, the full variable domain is EPEVTQTPSHQVTQMGQEVILRCVPISNHLYFYWYRQILGQKVEFLVSFYNNEISEKSEIFDDQFSVERPDGSNFTLKIRSTKLEDSAMYFCASSPEGSPLHFGNGTRLTVT.

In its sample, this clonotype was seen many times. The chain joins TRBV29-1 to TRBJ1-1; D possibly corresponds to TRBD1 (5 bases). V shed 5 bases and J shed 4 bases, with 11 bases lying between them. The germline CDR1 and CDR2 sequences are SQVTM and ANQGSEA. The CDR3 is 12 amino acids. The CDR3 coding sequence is TGCAGCGTTAGTACGCAGGGCACTGAAGCTTTCTTT. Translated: CSVSTQGTEAFF.

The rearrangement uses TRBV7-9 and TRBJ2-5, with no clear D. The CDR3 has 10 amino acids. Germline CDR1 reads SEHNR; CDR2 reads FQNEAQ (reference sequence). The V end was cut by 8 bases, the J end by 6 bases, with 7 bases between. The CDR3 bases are TGTGCCAGCTTCGGAAAGACCCAGTACTTC. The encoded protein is CASFGKTQYF.